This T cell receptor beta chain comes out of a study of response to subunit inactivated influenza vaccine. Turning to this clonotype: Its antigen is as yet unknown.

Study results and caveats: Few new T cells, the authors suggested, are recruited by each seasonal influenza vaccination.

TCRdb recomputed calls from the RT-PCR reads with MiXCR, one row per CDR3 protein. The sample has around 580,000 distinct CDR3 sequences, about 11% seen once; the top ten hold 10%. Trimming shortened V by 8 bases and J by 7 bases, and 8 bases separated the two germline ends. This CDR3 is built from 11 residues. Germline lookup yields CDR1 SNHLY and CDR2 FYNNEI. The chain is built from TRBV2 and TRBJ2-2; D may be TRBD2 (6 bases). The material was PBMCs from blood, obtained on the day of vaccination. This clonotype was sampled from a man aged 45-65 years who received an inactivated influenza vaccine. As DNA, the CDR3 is TGTGCCAGCGGGGGGAGCGGGGAGCTGTTTTTT. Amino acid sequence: CASGGSGELFF.